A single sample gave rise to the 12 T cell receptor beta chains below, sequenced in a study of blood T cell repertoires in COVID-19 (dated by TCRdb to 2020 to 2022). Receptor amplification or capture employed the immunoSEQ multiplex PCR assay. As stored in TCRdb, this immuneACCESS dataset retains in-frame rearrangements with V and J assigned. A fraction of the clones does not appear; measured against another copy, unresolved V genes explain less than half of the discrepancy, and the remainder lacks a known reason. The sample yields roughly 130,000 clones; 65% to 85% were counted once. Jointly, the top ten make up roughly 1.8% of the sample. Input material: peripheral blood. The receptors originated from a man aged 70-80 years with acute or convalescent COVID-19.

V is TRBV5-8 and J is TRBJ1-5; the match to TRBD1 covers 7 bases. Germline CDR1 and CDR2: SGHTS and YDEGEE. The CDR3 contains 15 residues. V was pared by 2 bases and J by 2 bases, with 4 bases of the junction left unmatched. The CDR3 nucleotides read TGTGCCAGCAGCTTAAAGGGACAGCGCAATCAGCCCCAGCATTTT. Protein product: CASSLKGQRNQPQHF.

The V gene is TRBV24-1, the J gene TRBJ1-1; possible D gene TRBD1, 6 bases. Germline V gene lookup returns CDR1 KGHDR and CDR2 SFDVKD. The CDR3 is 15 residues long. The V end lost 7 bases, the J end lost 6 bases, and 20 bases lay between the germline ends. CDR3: CATSEGQLKHSEAFF. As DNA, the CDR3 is TGTGCCACCAGCGAAGGACAGCTAAAGCACTCTGAAGCTTTCTTT.

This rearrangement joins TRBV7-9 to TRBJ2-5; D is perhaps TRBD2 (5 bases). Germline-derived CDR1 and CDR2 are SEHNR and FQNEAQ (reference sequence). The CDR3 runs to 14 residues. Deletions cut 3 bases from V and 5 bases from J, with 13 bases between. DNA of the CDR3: TGTGCCAGCAGCTTTAGCGCCGGCTACGAGACCCAGTACTTC. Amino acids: CASSFSAGYETQYF. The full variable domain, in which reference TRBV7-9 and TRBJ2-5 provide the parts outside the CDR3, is DTGVSQNPRHKITKRGQNVTFRCDPISEHNRLYWYRQTLGQGPEFLTYFQNEAQLEKSRLLSDRFSAERPKGSFSTLEIQRTEQGDSAMYLCASSFSAGYETQYFGPGTRLLVL.

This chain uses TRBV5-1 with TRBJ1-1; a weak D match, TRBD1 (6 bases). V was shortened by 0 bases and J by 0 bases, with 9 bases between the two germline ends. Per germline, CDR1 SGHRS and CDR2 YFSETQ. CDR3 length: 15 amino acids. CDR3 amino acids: CASSLAQGLNTEAFF. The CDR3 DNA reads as TGCGCCAGCAGCTTGGCCCAGGGGTTGAACACTGAAGCTTTCTTT.

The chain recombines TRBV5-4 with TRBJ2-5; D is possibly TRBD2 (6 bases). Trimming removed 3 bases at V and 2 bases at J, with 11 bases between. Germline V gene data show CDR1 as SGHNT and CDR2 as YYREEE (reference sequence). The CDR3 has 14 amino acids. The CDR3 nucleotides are TGTGCCAGCAGCTCCGGGACTCAACAAGAGACCCAGTACTTC. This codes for CASSSGTQQETQYF.

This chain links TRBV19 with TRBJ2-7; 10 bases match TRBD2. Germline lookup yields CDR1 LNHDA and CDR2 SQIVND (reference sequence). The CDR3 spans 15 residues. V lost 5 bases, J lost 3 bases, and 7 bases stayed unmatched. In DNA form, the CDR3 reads TGTGCCAGTAGTTACGTAGCGGGGGGACTCTACGAGCAGTACTTC. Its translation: CASSYVAGGLYEQYF.

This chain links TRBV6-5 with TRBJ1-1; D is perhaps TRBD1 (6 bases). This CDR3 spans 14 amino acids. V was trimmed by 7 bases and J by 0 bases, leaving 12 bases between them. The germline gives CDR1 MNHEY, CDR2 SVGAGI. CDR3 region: CASIIGQLNTEAFF. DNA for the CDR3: TGTGCCAGCATAATAGGACAGCTGAACACTGAAGCTTTCTTT.

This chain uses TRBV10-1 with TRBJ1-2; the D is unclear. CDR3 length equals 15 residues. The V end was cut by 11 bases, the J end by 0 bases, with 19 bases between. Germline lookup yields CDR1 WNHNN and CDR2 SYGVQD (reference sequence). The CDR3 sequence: CAATTPRRANYGYTF. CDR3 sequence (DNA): TGCGCCGCGACCACGCCCCGGAGAGCTAACTATGGCTACACCTTC.

This CDR3 reads CASSPTGTVYGYTF. For the CDR3, the DNA is TGTGCCAGCAGCCCGACCGGGACAGTCTATGGCTACACCTTC. The J gene is TRBJ1-2, the V gene TRBV3-1 (or the pseudogene TRBV3-2), with 7 bases aligning to TRBD1. Germline assignment: CDR1 LGHDT and CDR2 YNNKEL (reference sequence). The CDR3 is made up of 14 amino acids. J gave up 4 bases and V 4 bases, and 6 bases lay outside the gene matches.

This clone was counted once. The chain's CDR3 is CATMTGFNSPLHF. In DNA, the CDR3 is TGTGCCACCATGACAGGGTTTAATTCACCCCTCCACTTT. The rearrangement links TRBV6-5 to TRBJ1-6, with 7 bases identical to TRBD1. Germline V gene sequence: CDR1 MNHEY, CDR2 SVGAGI. The CDR3 has 13 residues. Trimming took 10 bases from V and 6 from J; bases not matched to a gene: 6.

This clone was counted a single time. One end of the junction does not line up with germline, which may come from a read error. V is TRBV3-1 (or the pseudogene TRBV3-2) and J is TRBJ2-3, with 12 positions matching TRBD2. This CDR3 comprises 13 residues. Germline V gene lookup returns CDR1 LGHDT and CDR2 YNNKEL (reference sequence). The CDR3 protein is CASSEGLAGTEVF. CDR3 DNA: TGTGCCAGCAGCGAAGGACTAGCGGGGACTGAAGTTTTT.

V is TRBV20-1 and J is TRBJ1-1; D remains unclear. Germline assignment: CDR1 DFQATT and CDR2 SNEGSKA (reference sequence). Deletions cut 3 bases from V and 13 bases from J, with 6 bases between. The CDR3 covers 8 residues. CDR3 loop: CSASIYFF. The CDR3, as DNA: TGCAGTGCTAGTATCTATTTCTTT.